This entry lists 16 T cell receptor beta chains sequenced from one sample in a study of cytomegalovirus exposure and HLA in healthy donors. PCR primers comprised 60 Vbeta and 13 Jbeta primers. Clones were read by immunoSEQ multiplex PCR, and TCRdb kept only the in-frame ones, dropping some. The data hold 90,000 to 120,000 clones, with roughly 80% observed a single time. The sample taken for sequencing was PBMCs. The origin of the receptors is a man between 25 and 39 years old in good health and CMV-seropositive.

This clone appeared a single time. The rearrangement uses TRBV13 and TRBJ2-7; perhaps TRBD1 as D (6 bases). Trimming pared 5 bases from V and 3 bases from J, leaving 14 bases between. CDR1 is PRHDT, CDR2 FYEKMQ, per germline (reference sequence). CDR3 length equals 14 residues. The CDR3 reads CASSLRQANYEQYF. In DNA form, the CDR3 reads TGTGCCAGCAGCCTCAGACAGGCCAACTACGAGCAGTACTTC.

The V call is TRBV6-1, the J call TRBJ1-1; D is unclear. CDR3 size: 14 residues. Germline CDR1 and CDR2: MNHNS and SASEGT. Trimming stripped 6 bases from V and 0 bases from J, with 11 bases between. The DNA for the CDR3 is TGTGCCAGCAGCCAGAGAGGTATGAACACTGAAGCTTTCTTT. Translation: CASSQRGMNTEAFF.

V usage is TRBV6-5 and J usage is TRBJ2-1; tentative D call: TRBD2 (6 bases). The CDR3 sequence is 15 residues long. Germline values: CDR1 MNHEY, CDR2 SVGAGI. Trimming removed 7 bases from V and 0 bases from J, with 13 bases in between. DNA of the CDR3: TGTGCCAGCACTGGGGAGGAGGGCTCCTACAATGAGCAGTTCTTC. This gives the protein CASTGEEGSYNEQFF.

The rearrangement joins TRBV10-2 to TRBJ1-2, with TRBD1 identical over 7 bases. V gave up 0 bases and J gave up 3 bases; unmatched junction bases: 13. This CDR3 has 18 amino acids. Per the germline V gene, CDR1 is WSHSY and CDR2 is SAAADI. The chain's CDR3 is CASSESPLFITGDYGYTF. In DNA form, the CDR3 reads TGCGCCAGCAGTGAGTCTCCCCTATTTATAACAGGGGACTATGGCTACACCTTC.

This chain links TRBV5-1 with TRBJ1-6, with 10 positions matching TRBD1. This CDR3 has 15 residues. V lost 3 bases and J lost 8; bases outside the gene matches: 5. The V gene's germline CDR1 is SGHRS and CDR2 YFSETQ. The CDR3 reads CASSSGTGEDSPLHF. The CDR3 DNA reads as TGCGCCAGCAGCTCCGGGACAGGGGAGGATTCACCCCTCCACTTT.

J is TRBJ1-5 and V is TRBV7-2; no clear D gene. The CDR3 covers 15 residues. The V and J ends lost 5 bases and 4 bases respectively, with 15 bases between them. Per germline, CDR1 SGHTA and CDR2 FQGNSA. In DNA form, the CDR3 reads TGTGCCAGCAGCCCGTCGGGATTGTGGAATCAGCCCCAGCATTTT. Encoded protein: CASSPSGLWNQPQHF. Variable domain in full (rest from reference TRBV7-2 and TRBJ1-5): GAGVSQSPSNKVTEKGKDVELRCDPISGHTALYWYRQSLGQGLEFLIYFQGNSAPDKSGLPSDRFSAERTGGSVSTLTIQRTQQEDSAVYLCASSPSGLWNQPQHFGDGTRLSIL.

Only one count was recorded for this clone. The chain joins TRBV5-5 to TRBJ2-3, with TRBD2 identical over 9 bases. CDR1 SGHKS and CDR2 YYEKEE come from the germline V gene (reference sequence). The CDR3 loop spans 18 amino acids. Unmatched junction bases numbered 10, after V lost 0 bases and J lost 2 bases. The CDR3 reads CASSLAAAGGPSTDTQYF. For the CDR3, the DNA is TGTGCCAGCAGCTTGGCCGCGGCGGGGGGGCCGTCCACAGATACGCAGTATTTT.

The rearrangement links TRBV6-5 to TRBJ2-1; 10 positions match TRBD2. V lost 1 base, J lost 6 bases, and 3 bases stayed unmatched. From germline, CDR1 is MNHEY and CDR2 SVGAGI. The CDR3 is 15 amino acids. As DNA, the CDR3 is TGTGCCAGCAGTTACTTCACTAGCGGGGTCAATGAGCAGTTCTTC. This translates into CASSYFTSGVNEQFF.

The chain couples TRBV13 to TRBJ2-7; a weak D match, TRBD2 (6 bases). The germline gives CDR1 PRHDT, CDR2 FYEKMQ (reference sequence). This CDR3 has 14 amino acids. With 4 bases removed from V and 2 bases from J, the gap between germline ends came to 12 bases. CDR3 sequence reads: CASSSTGATYEQYF. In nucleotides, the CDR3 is TGTGCCAGCAGCTCGACGGGAGCGACCTACGAGCAGTACTTC.

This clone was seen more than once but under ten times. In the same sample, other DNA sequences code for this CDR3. This chain's CDR3 is CAWSGQNYGYTF. In nucleotides, the CDR3 is TGTGCCTGGTCGGGACAGAACTATGGCTACACCTTC. The chain is built from TRBV30 and TRBJ1-2; TRBD1 matches 7 bases. There are 12 residues in the CDR3. The germline V gene has CDR1 GTSNPN and CDR2 SVGIG (reference sequence). The trim removed 5 bases at V and 2 bases at J, leaving 2 bases unmatched.

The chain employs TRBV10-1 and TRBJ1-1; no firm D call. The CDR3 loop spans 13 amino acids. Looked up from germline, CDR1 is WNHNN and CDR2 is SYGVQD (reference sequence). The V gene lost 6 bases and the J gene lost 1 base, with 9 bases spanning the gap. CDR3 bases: TGCGCCAGCAGAGAAACGGGGAACACTGAAGCTTTCTTT. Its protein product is CASRETGNTEAFF.

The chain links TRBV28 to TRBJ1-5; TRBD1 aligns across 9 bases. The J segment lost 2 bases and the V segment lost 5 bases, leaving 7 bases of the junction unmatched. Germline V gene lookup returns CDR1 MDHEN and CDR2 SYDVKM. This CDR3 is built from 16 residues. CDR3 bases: TGTGCCAGCAGTCAGGGACAGGGTGGTGGCAATCAGCCCCAGCATTTT. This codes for CASSQGQGGGNQPQHF. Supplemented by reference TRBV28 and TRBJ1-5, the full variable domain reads DVKVTQSSRYLVKRTGEKVFLECVQDMDHENMFWYRQDPGLGLRLIYFSYDVKMKEKGDIPEGYSVSREKKERFSLILESASTNQTSMYLCASSQGQGGGNQPQHFGDGTRLSIL.

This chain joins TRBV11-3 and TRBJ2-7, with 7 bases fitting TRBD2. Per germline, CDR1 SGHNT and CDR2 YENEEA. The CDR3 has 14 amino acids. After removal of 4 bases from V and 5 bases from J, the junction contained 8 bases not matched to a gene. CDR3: CASSWGLLNDEQYF. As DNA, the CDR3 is TGTGCCAGCAGCTGGGGACTATTAAACGACGAGCAGTACTTC.

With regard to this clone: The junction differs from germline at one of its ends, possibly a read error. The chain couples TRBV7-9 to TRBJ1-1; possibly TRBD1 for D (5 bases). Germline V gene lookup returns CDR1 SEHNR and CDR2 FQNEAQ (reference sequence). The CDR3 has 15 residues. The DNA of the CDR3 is TGTTCCAGCAGCTTAGAGCGGGGACGGAACACTGAAGCTTTCTTT. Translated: CSSSLERGRNTEAFF.

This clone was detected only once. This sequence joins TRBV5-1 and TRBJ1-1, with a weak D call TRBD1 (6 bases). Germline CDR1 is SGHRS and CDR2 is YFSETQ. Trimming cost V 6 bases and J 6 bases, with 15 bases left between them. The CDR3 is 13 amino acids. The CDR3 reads CASTRGGEPEAFF. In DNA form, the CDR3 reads TGCGCCAGCACCAGAGGGGGGGAACCTGAAGCTTTCTTT.

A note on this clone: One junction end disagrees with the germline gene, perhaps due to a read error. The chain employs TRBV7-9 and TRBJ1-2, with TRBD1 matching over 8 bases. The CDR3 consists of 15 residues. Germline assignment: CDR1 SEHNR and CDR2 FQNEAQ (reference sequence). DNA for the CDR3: TGTTCCAGCAGCCTAACCGGGACAGGAAACTATGGCTACACCTTC. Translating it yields CSSSLTGTGNYGYTF.